These 8 T cell receptor beta chains were sequenced from one sample in a study of blood T cell repertoires in COVID-19. Assay used: immunoSEQ multiplex PCR; TCRdb lists only in-frame clones, some missing. The sample carries roughly 250,000 clones, 85% to 90% recorded once. The sample consisted of peripheral blood. The receptors shown here come from a middle-aged woman who had recovered from COVID-19.

The chain couples TRBV7-2 to TRBJ1-2, with 10 bases that match TRBD1. The germline V gene encodes CDR1 SGHTA and CDR2 FQGNSA. The CDR3 extends over 14 amino acids. Trimming at V came to 5 bases and at J to 5 bases, leaving 5 bases not matched to a gene. The CDR3 reads CASSRDRGRYGYTF. DNA of the CDR3: TGTGCCAGCAGCCGGGACAGGGGCCGGTATGGCTACACCTTC. The whole variable domain, remainder taken from reference TRBV7-2 and TRBJ1-2, is GAGVSQSPSNKVTEKGKDVELRCDPISGHTALYWYRQSLGQGLEFLIYFQGNSAPDKSGLPSDRFSAERTGGSVSTLTIQRTQQEDSAVYLCASSRDRGRYGYTFGSGTRLTVV.

Only a few counts were recorded for this clone. The rearrangement uses TRBV24-1 and TRBJ1-1, with 8 bases lining up with TRBD1. Germline CDR1 KGHDR, CDR2 SFDVKD. The CDR3 length is 14 residues. V lost 5 bases to trimming and J lost 11 bases; unmatched junction nucleotides: 12. This chain's CDR3 is CATSGVGRTGGAFF. Written as DNA, the CDR3 is TGTGCCACCAGTGGGGTCGGCAGAACAGGGGGGGCTTTCTTT.

The chain links TRBV7-2 to TRBJ1-2; D may be TRBD1 (5 bases). Germline CDR1 is SGHTA and CDR2 is FQGNSA. The CDR3 loop spans 15 amino acids. V gave up 5 bases and J gave up 0 bases, with 13 bases separating them. Written as DNA, the CDR3 is TGTGCCAGCAGCCCCCGACAGACTCCTAACTATGGCTACACCTTC. Its protein product is CASSPRQTPNYGYTF.

In this sample, this clone turned up once. The chain is built from TRBV12-5 and TRBJ2-3, with TRBD2 matching over 15 bases. V lost 3 bases, J lost 6 bases, and 10 bases stayed unmatched. There are 18 residues in the CDR3. Germline lookup yields CDR1 LGHNT and CDR2 FRNRAP. The CDR3, as DNA: TGTGCTAGTGGTTTCCACCCTCGGACTAGCGGGAGGGGGGATACGCAGTATTTT. Its translation: CASGFHPRTSGRGDTQYF.

In DNA form, the CDR3 reads TGTGCCACCAGTGACCCCGAGCCTGGAAACACCATATATTTT. Protein product: CATSDPEPGNTIYF. This rearrangement joins TRBV24-1 to TRBJ1-3; no clear D gene. The CDR3 spans 14 residues. V lost 4 bases to trimming and J lost 2 bases, with 8 bases between them. Germline CDR1 is KGHDR and CDR2 is SFDVKD.

This sequence joins TRBV4-3 and TRBJ2-1, with D perhaps TRBD2 (6 bases). Trimming removed 4 bases from V and 10 bases from J, with 17 bases in between. Germline-derived CDR1 and CDR2 are LGHNA and YSLEER. The CDR3 covers 14 residues. CDR3 DNA: TGCGCCAGCAGCCCATTTCGGGAGTTTAGGGAGCAGTTCTTC. Its translation is CASSPFREFREQFF.

The genes are TRBV30 and TRBJ2-5; D perhaps matches TRBD1 (5 bases). V was clipped by 8 bases and J by 1 base, with 14 bases between them. The CDR3 has 13 residues. The germline V gene encodes CDR1 GTSNPN and CDR2 SVGIG (reference sequence). The CDR3 DNA is TGTGCCCGCTCCCAGGGATTCCAAGAGACCCAGTACTTC. Translating gives CARSQGFQETQYF.

The chain recombines TRBV30 with TRBJ1-1, with 7 bases matching TRBD1. V lost 5 bases and J lost 6; bases outside the gene matches: 6. The CDR3 runs 12 residues. Germline assignment: CDR1 GTSNPN and CDR2 SVGIG (reference sequence). The DNA for the CDR3 is TGTGCCTGGCTTGACAGGGACGCTGAAGCTTTCTTT. This sequence encodes CAWLDRDAEAFF.